This T cell receptor beta chain originates from a study of cytomegalovirus exposure and HLA in healthy donors. In the study overall: Unique TCR beta sequences numbering approximately 100 million came from about 179 million T cells in an earlier analysis. Points from the study as a whole: A later examination showed that TCR association rates differed by HLA locus, with DRB1 most and HLA-C fewest. When analyzed later, a missense DCLRE1C variant was found to be linked to TCR beta V- and J-gene trimming. Analysis performed later showed TCR beta chains linked to HLA being more clonally expanded than equally common others.

A note on this clone: What it recognizes is unknown.

The PCR contained 60 Vbeta and 13 Jbeta primers. Sequencing was performed with immunoSEQ multiplex PCR; in TCRdb, only in-frame clones are kept and a portion is missing. The sample has about 180,000 clones; around three quarters are singletons. This TCR came from a woman aged 30 to 39 in good health and CMV-seropositive. Input material: PBMCs.

The CDR3 sequence is CASRTGQAKETQYF. The CDR3 DNA reads as TGTGCCAGCAGGACGGGACAGGCCAAAGAGACCCAGTACTTC. The chain has TRBV28 and TRBJ2-5; 8 bases align to TRBD1. After removal of 6 bases from V and 3 bases from J, the junction contained 6 bases not matched to a gene. This CDR3 contains 14 residues. Germline V lookup: CDR1 MDHEN, CDR2 SYDVKM. The full variable domain, its missing parts supplied by reference TRBV28 and TRBJ2-5, is DVKVTQSSRYLVKRTGEKVFLECVQDMDHENMFWYRQDPGLGLRLIYFSYDVKMKEKGDIPEGYSVSREKKERFSLILESASTNQTSMYLCASRTGQAKETQYFGPGTRLLVL.